The present TCR beta chain was sequenced within a study of PD-1 blockade in classical Hodgkin lymphoma (TCRdb year 2020). Some background on the complete study: Nivolumab dosing was 3 mg/kg intravenously every 2 weeks, continuing until either disease progression or unacceptable toxicity. The study used TCR beta sequencing and CyTOF to define a peripheral blood immune signature of response to PD-1 blockade in classical Hodgkin lymphoma. Study-wide findings and limitations: Patients starting nivolumab less than 1 year after ASCT had lower diversity and were excluded from later analyses to avoid confounding by immune reconstitution. Baseline TCR diversity was reported to be lower in newly diagnosed patients than in healthy donors and to be lower still in relapsed/refractory patients. The study covered only a single clinical trial cohort, and the causes of the repertoire differences, possibly disease activity or prior therapy, were still not defined. Trial patients achieving complete response had baseline diversity similar to newly diagnosed patients, whereas partial responders and progressors had significantly lower diversity. By C4D1, a significant rise was seen in CD4+ TCR diversity but not in CD8+ TCR diversity (p=0.0027 vs p=0.16), and the rise was most apparent among complete responders (p=0.02).

The Qiagen DNeasy kit was used to extract genomic DNA both from unsorted PBMCs and from the negatively selected CD4+ and CD8+ fractions. Using primers that anneal to V and J segments, immunoSEQ multiplex PCR amplified the TCR beta CDR3 regions. A synthetic immune receptor repertoire was used to minimize amplification bias, and any residual bias was removed computationally once sequencing was done. Under the source paper's analysis protocol: Repertoire diversity was quantified as the Shannon entropy index using custom Python scripts. Unsorted, CD4+ and CD8+ repertoires were examined separately, except in combined analyses, for which CD4+ and CD8+ sequences were merged in silico. Clonal expansion was defined as at least a 2-fold frequency increase after treatment relative to C1D1, with a pseudocount of 0.5 for undetected baseline clones. Clones with 0 or 1 copy at C1D1 were defined as singleton clones, while clones with 2 or more copies were defined as non-singleton clones. Clones expanded in unsorted samples were annotated as CD4+, CD8+ or unknown by matching protein sequences in sorted samples from the same patient. Diversity changes from C1D1 to C4D1 were tested in paired samples using Wilcoxon tests. TCRdb took this table from immuneACCESS and kept in-frame rearrangements with V and J called. Such tables lack part of the clones; where checked against another copy, unresolved V genes explain under half of the gap, and the rest is unexplained. From that table come the V and J calls and clone size; the DNA was used to work out D and trimming. The sample yields about 34,000 clones; approximately 82% were counted once. The ten largest clones capture about 15% of the sample.

Concerning this clone itself: No antigen is known for it. Per-base qualities were not stored, and no clone one base away is much larger.

This sample's time point label indicates: cycle 2 day 1 (C2D1) of nivolumab. All trial patients had relapsed after autologous stem cell transplantation, with cohorts A, B and C differing in prior brentuximab vedotin exposure. The trial cohort was composed of 56 patients with relapsed/refractory classical Hodgkin lymphoma, for whom complete response, partial response or progressive disease was recorded as best overall response. Single-agent nivolumab was administered to trial patients in the multi-cohort phase II CheckMate 205 trial. An independent review committee assessed best overall response using the 2007 International Working Group response criteria. PBMCs from the trial were collected at three points: immediately before nivolumab initiation (C1D1), and during therapy at cycle 2 day 1 and cycle 4 day 1. After peripheral blood was drawn into 8 mL Vacutainer Cell Preparation Tubes, PBMCs were isolated by centrifugation and then cryopreserved.

Including cysteine and phenylalanine, the CDR3 has 18 amino acids. The only DNA kept is the CDR3, 54 bases in frame from the first base. At the junction V is shortened by 0 bases and J by 1 base; bases outside the gene matches: 11. Based on the germline V gene, the CDR1 and CDR2 sequences are SNHLY and FYNNEI. Source: peripheral blood mononuclear cells (PBMCs), taken before the second cycle of nivolumab. This receptor was taken from a human donor with classical Hodgkin lymphoma. The chain is made from TRBV2 and TRBJ1-1; TRBD1 lines up with 7 middle nucleotides. CDR3 loop: CASSEAEQGDLSNTEAFF. The nucleotide sequence reads as follows: TGTGCCAGCAGTGAAGCTGAGCAGGGGGATCTTTCGAACACTGAAGCTTTCTTT.